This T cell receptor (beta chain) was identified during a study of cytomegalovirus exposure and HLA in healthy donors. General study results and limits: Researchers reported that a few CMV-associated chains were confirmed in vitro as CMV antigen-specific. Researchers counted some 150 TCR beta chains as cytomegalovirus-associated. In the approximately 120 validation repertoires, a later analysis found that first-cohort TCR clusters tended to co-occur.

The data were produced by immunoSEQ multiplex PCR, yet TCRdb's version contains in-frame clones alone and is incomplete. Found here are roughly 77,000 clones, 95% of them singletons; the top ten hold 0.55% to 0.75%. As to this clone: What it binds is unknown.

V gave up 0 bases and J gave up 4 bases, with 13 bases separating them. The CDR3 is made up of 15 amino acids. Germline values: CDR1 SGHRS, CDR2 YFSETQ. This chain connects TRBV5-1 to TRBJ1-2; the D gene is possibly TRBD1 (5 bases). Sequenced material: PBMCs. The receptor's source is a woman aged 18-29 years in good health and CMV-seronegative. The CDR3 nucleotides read TGCGCCAGCAGCTTGGACTTTACAGGAGTCTATGGCTACACCTTC. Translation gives CASSLDFTGVYGYTF.